This T cell receptor (beta chain) came from a study of T cell repertoires in cytomegalovirus infection. Study at large: Public signatures in TCR beta pointed to CMV infection and matching HLA type. Study observations and caveats: Pooled public TCR beta family frequency picked out CMV carriers with the relevant HLA. The ex vivo response was dominated by HLA-C-restricted CMV-specific TCR beta clonotypes.

CDR3 length: 15 amino acids. CDR1 and CDR2 (germline): ENHRY, SYGVKD. Trimming left V 9 bases short and J 1 base short, with 18 bases between. Each CDR3 protein gets one entry after TCRdb re-called the reads with MiXCR. The sample carries 310,000 or so distinct CDR3 sequences, roughly 15% recorded once. Comment on this clonotype: Its antigen is unidentified.

The origin of this receptor is a human donor in good health (CMV status not recorded). Some clones in this sample may be carry-over from other donors' samples. Sequencing was performed on PBMCs. This sequence joins TRBV10-3 and TRBJ1-1, with D unresolved. The CDR3 bases are TGTGCCATTAACGAGGGCCCAGGAGAGAACACTGAAGCTTTCTTT. This codes for CAINEGPGENTEAFF.